Listed here are 18 T cell receptor beta chains from one sample, sequenced in a study of patients and donors after allogeneic stem cell transplantation (dated by TCRdb to 2020 to 2021). The library was obtained by RT-PCR. Data came from a NextSeq 550. TCRdb cleaned the public reads at Q25 with fastp, built clones with MiXCR and kept in-frame beta chains. Rows are unified per CDR3 protein, each entry keeping the most common DNA and genes. Present in this sample are about 160,000 distinct CDR3 sequences, 30% of which were seen just once. The ten biggest clones cover 2.5% to 3.5% of the sample. Sequencing input: blood, either unsorted or a sorted T cell fraction (not recorded which). Receptor source: a human donor who was either an allogeneic HSCT recipient or a stem cell or donor lymphocyte infusion donor (not recorded which). It is not recorded whose cells these are; they may come from a transplant donor.

This chain uses TRBV7-2 with TRBJ2-2; D uncertain. CDR3 length equals 12 residues. V was shortened by 10 bases and J by 2 bases, with 8 bases between the two germline ends. The germline V gene encodes CDR1 SGHTA and CDR2 FQGNSA. Written as DNA, the CDR3 is TGTGCCACCCCTTCCAACACCGGGGAGCTGTTTTTT. It codes for CATPSNTGELFF.

V usage is TRBV3-1 and J usage is TRBJ2-1; tentative D call: TRBD1 (5 bases). CDR1 and CDR2 from the germline V gene are LGHDT and YNNKEL (reference sequence). The V and J ends lost 0 bases and 4 bases respectively, with 22 bases between them. This CDR3 spans 19 amino acids. For the CDR3, the DNA is TGTGCCAGCAGCCAAGAGAAAATGAAAGGGGCACTTTTTTACAATGAGCAGTTCTTC. Protein: CASSQEKMKGALFYNEQFF.

This clonotype occurred many times. The chain is built from TRBV6-5 and TRBJ1-1; D perhaps matches TRBD1 (6 bases). Germline lookup yields CDR1 MNHEY and CDR2 SVGAGI. This CDR3 has 13 residues. Deletions cut 6 bases from V and 1 base from J, with 9 bases between. The CDR3 region has the DNA TGTGCCAGCAGGGTACAGGGGAACACTGAAGCTTTCTTT. It specifies CASRVQGNTEAFF.

The table lists this clonotype with many counts. The chain combines TRBV5-1 with TRBJ2-7; D is unresolved. CDR3 length equals 15 residues. The V end lost 0 bases, the J end lost 2 bases, and 12 bases lay between the germline ends. CDR1 SGHRS and CDR2 YFSETQ come from the germline V gene. CDR3 amino acids: CASSLVAVRPYEQYF. The CDR3 region has the DNA TGCGCCAGCAGCTTGGTGGCGGTCCGGCCCTACGAGCAGTACTTC. The whole variable domain, filled in from reference TRBV5-1 and TRBJ2-7, reads KAGVTQTPRYLIKTRGQQVTLSCSPISGHRSVSWYQQTPGQGLQFLFEYFSETQRNKGNFPGRFSGRQFSNSRSEMNVSTLELGDSALYLCASSLVAVRPYEQYFGPGTRLTVT.

The chain couples TRBV6-5 to TRBJ2-1; 11 nucleotides agree with TRBD2. Looked up from germline, CDR1 is MNHEY and CDR2 is SVGAGI. The CDR3 totals 15 residues. V shed 6 bases and J 3 bases; nucleotides not matched to a gene: 4. The CDR3 loop reads CASRVAGGLYNEQFF. Here the CDR3 DNA reads TGTGCCAGCAGGGTAGCGGGAGGGCTCTACAATGAGCAGTTCTTC.

The rearrangement links TRBV15 to TRBJ1-6, with a possible D match to TRBD1 (6 bases). V lost 3 bases and J lost 0, with 9 bases in between. Germline V CDR1 and CDR2: LNHNV, YYDKDF (reference sequence). The CDR3 spans 16 residues. In nucleotides, the CDR3 is TGTGCCACCAGCAGGGACAGATACTCCTATAATTCACCCCTCCACTTT. The encoded protein is CATSRDRYSYNSPLHF.

This clonotype was counted at least ten times. This chain links TRBV6-2 or TRBV6-3 with TRBJ1-2; TRBD1 is a possible D gene (5 bases). This CDR3 region has 15 residues. Trimming shortened V by 2 bases and J by 0 bases, and 10 bases separated the two germline ends. Germline CDR1 MNHEY, CDR2 SVGEGT. CDR3 residues: CASSYNRPSNYGYTF. CDR3 nucleotides: TGTGCCAGCAGTTACAACAGGCCCTCTAACTATGGCTACACCTTC.

The table lists this clonotype with a few counts. The chain employs TRBV7-2 and TRBJ2-3, with 13 bases aligning to TRBD2. The CDR3 consists of 17 residues. CDR1 SGHTA and CDR2 FQGNSA come from the germline V gene. Losses at the gene ends were 5 bases for V and 4 bases for J; bases not matched to a gene: 9. The CDR3 DNA reads as TGTGCCAGCAGCCTAGTCAGACTAGCGGGAGGAGCAGATACGCAGTATTTT. Its protein is CASSLVRLAGGADTQYF. Combining the CDR3 with reference TRBV7-2 and TRBJ2-3 gives the whole variable domain GAGVSQSPSNKVTEKGKDVELRCDPISGHTALYWYRQSLGQGLEFLIYFQGNSAPDKSGLPSDRFSAERTGGSVSTLTIQRTQQEDSAVYLCASSLVRLAGGADTQYFGPGTRLTVL.

This clonotype was found a few times. The V gene is TRBV7-9, the J gene TRBJ2-6; no reliable D call. Germline CDR1 SEHNR, CDR2 FQNEAQ (reference sequence). The CDR3 is 15 residues long. V lost 1 base and J 1 base, leaving 5 bases between the germline ends. Here the CDR3 DNA reads TGTGCCAGCAGCTTAGTGTCGTCTGGGGCCAACGTCCTGACTTTC. Translating it yields CASSLVSSGANVLTF. The variable domain in full, completed from reference TRBV7-9 and TRBJ2-6, reads DTGVSQNPRHKITKRGQNVTFRCDPISEHNRLYWYRQTLGQGPEFLTYFQNEAQLEKSRLLSDRFSAERPKGSFSTLEIQRTEQGDSAMYLCASSLVSSGANVLTFGAGSRLTVL.

The CDR3 region is CASSARTGYGELFF. CDR3 nucleotide sequence: TGTGCCAGCAGTGCTAGAACAGGTTACGGGGAGCTGTTTTTT. This chain uses TRBV2 with TRBJ2-2, with D possibly being TRBD1 (5 bases). V was trimmed by 4 bases and J by 7 bases, leaving 13 bases between them. Per germline, CDR1 SNHLY and CDR2 FYNNEI. The CDR3 runs 14 residues.

The table lists this clonotype with many counts. This rearrangement joins TRBV10-3 to TRBJ1-1, with D unclear. CDR1 ENHRY and CDR2 SYGVKD come from the germline V gene. This CDR3 region has 11 residues. The V end was cut by 10 bases, the J end by 0 bases, with 6 bases between. CDR3 amino acids: CATRVNTEAFF. CDR3 sequence (DNA): TGTGCCACTAGAGTGAACACTGAAGCTTTCTTT.

The V gene is TRBV28, the J gene TRBJ2-7, with D tentatively TRBD1 (6 bases). V was cut by 3 bases and J by 4 bases, with 10 bases left in between. The length of the CDR3 is 13 residues. Germline lookup yields CDR1 MDHEN and CDR2 SYDVKM. The CDR3 reads CASSFQGRYEQYF. The DNA for the CDR3 is TGTGCCAGCAGTTTTCAGGGGCGGTACGAGCAGTACTTC.

This clonotype was counted ten times or more. This chain links TRBV20-1 with TRBJ1-1; the D gene is possibly TRBD1 (5 bases). This CDR3 region has 13 residues. Trimming took off 7 bases at V and 2 bases at J, with 14 bases between the two ends. CDR1 and CDR2 (germline): DFQATT, SNEGSKA (reference sequence). The CDR3 reads CSVGQPLNTEAFF. CDR3 DNA sequence: TGCAGTGTGGGGCAGCCACTAAACACTGAAGCTTTCTTT.

There are many counts of this clonotype. The chain uses TRBV10-3 and TRBJ1-6, with TRBD1 matching 9 bases. Unmatched junction bases numbered 8, after V lost 5 bases and J lost 3 bases. Germline assignment: CDR1 ENHRY and CDR2 SYGVKD. The CDR3 consists of 17 residues. Here the CDR3 DNA reads TGTGCCATCAGTAGATCGGGACAGGGTGGCTATAATTCACCCCTCCACTTT. The encoded protein is CAISRSGQGGYNSPLHF.

The chain carries TRBV7-9 and TRBJ2-1; D gene ambiguous. This CDR3 is 14 amino acids long. Germline V gene data show CDR1 as SEHNR and CDR2 as FQNEAQ (reference sequence). V was cut by 5 bases and J by 7 bases, with 15 bases left in between. CDR3 coding DNA: TGTGCCAGCAGCCACCCGCGCTTGGGGAATGAGCAGTTCTTC. Protein product: CASSHPRLGNEQFF.

This clonotype was seen repeatedly, ten times or more. The chain joins TRBV12-3 or TRBV12-4 to TRBJ2-7; D unresolved. V lost 8 bases and J 0 bases, leaving 8 bases between the germline ends. This CDR3 has 12 residues. The DNA for the CDR3 is TGTGCCAGCGCTGGCCTCTCCTACGAGCAGTACTTC. This sequence encodes CASAGLSYEQYF.

The rearrangement links TRBV4-3 to TRBJ2-1; 14 positions agree with TRBD2. The CDR3 spans 15 residues. CDR1 is LGHNA, CDR2 YSLEER, per germline. The V and J ends lost 4 bases and 9 bases, in that order; junction bases with no gene match: 5. The CDR3 region is CASSRLAGGRSEQFF. CDR3 sequence (DNA): TGCGCCAGCAGCCGACTAGCGGGAGGGAGGAGTGAGCAGTTCTTC.

This clonotype showed up many times. V and J are TRBV6-5 and TRBJ1-4; maybe TRBD1 (6 bases). CDR1 is MNHEY and CDR2 is SVGAGI in the germline V gene. The CDR3 loop spans 14 amino acids. V lost 6 bases and J 6 bases, leaving 14 bases between the germline ends. The CDR3 sequence is CASRGAQGYEKLFF. As DNA, the CDR3 is TGTGCCAGCAGGGGGGCCCAGGGGTATGAAAAACTGTTTTTT.